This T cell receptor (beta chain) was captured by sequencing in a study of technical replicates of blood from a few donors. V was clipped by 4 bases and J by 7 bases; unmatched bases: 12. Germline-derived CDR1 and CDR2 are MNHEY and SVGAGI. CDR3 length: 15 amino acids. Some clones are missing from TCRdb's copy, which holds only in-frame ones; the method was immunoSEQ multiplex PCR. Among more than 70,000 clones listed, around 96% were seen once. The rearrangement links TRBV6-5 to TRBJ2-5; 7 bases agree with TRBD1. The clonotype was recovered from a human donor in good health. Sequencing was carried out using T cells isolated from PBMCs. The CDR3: CASSSLTGLYVTQYF. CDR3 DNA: TGTGCCAGCAGTTCTTTGACAGGGCTCTACGTGACCCAGTACTTC.